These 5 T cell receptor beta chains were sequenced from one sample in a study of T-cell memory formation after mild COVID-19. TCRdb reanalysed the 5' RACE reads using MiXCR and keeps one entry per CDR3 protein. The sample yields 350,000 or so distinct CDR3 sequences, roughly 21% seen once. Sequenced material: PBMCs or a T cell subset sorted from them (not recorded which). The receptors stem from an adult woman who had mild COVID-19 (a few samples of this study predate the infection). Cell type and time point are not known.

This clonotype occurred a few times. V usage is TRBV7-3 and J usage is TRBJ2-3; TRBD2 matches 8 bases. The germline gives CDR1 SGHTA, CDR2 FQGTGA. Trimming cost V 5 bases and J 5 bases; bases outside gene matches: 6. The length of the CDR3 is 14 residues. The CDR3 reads CASSRGLARDTQYF. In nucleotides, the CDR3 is TGTGCCAGCAGCCGAGGACTAGCTAGAGATACGCAGTATTTT.

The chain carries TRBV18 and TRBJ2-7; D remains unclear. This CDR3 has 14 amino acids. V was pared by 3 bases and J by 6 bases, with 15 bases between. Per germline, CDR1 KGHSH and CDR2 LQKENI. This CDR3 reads CASSPLRLKGEQYF. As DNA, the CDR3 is TGTGCCAGCTCACCCCTGCGGCTAAAAGGCGAGCAGTACTTC.

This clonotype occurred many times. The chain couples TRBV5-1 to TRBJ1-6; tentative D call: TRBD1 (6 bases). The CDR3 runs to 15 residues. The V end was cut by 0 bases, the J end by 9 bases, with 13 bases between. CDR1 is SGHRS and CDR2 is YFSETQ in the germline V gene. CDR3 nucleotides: TGCGCCAGCAGCTTGGACAGGGTCGGGAGTTCACCCCTCCACTTT. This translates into CASSLDRVGSSPLHF.

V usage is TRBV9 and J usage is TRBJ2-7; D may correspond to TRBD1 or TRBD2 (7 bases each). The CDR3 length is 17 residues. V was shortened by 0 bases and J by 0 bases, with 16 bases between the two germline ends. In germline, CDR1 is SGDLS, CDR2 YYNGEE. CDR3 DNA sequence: TGTGCCAGCAGCGTAGTCACCAGGGGGGGGCCCTCCTACGAGCAGTACTTC. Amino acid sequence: CASSVVTRGGPSYEQYF.

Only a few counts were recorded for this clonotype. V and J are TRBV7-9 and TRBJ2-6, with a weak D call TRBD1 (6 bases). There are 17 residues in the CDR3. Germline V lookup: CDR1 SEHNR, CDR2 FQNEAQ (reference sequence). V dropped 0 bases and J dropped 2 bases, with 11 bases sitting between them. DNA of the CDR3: TGTGCCAGCAGCTTAGCCCGAACAGGGACTGGGGCCAACGTCCTGACTTTC. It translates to CASSLARTGTGANVLTF.